The 29 T cell receptor beta chains presented below share a single source sample, sequenced in a study of cytomegalovirus exposure and HLA in healthy donors. TCRdb's table, derived via immunoSEQ multiplex PCR, lists solely in-frame clones and lacks some. The table has some 45,000 clones, 94% seen once; the top ten hold 7.8%. The specimen sequenced was PBMCs. These receptors all come from a woman aged 18-29 years in good health and CMV-seropositive.

CDR3 sequence reads: CASSMRAGTEAFF. The CDR3 DNA is TGTGCCAGTAGTATGAGGGCTGGCACTGAAGCTTTCTTT. V usage is TRBV19 and J usage is TRBJ1-1; D is unresolved. Germline assignment: CDR1 LNHDA and CDR2 SQIVND (reference sequence). There are 13 residues in the CDR3. Deletions cut 3 bases from V and 4 bases from J, with 9 bases between.

The chain carries TRBV28 and TRBJ1-2, with a weak D call TRBD1 (5 bases). The V end was cut by 4 bases, the J end by 5 bases, with 14 bases between. In germline, CDR1 is MDHEN, CDR2 SYDVKM. The CDR3 is made up of 14 amino acids. The CDR3 DNA reads TGTGCCAGCAGTTCCAACAGTAGGGGTTATGGCTACACCTTC. It codes for CASSSNSRGYGYTF.

V and J are TRBV28 and TRBJ1-2, with 10 positions matching TRBD1. V lost 6 bases, J lost 8 bases, and 9 bases stayed unmatched. The CDR3 covers 14 residues. Germline assignment: CDR1 MDHEN and CDR2 SYDVKM. CDR3: CASRLRQGAWGYTF. CDR3 nucleotide sequence: TGTGCCAGCAGACTTAGACAGGGGGCGTGGGGCTACACCTTC.

The chain has TRBV21-1 and TRBJ1-5; the table's D call, TRBD1, has no DNA check behind it. TRBV21-1 is an annotated pseudogene. The CDR3 sequence is 16 residues long. The CDR3 nucleotides read TGTGCCAGCAGCAAAGTCCGAGGACAGGGCAATCAGCCCCAGCATTTT. Its translation: CASSKVRGQGNQPQHF.

The chain has TRBV27 and TRBJ2-7, with 9 bases lining up with TRBD1. The germline gives CDR1 MNHEY, CDR2 SMNVEV (reference sequence). The length of the CDR3 is 14 residues. Trimming at V came to 6 bases and at J to 7 bases, leaving 10 bases not matched to a gene. The CDR3 DNA sequence: TGTGCCAGCAGCGTCGGGACAGGGCTCGGGGAGCAGTACTTC. As protein: CASSVGTGLGEQYF.

This chain joins TRBV7-9 and TRBJ1-5, with 9 positions matching TRBD1. Germline V gives CDR1 SEHNR, CDR2 FQNEAQ (reference sequence). Trimming removed 5 bases from V and 6 bases from J; junction bases left unmatched: 5. The CDR3 covers 14 residues. The CDR3 DNA reads as TGTGCCAGCAGCGCGGACAGGGGAGGTCAGCCCCAGCATTTT. Translation: CASSADRGGQPQHF.

This rearrangement joins TRBV13 to TRBJ1-1; D perhaps matches TRBD1 (5 bases). The CDR3 runs 11 residues. V shed 2 bases and J shed 10 bases, with 8 bases lying between them. Per germline, CDR1 PRHDT and CDR2 FYEKMQ (reference sequence). This CDR3 reads CASSLRDSAFF. DNA for the CDR3: TGTGCCAGCAGCTTACGGGACTCAGCTTTCTTT. The entire variable domain, with the rest obtained from reference TRBV13 and TRBJ1-1, is as follows: AAGVIQSPRHLIKEKRETATLKCYPIPRHDTVYWYQQGPGQDPQFLISFYEKMQSDKGSIPDRFSAQQFSDYHSELNMSSLELGDSALYFCASSLRDSAFFGQGTRLTVV.

J is TRBJ2-2 and V is TRBV7-8; 10 nucleotides match TRBD2. CDR3 length equals 19 residues. CDR1 and CDR2 from the germline V gene are SGHVS and FQNEAQ. With 0 bases clipped from V and 5 bases from J, the junction kept 12 bases outside the gene matches. This chain's CDR3 is CASSLARSASGSGTGELFF. The CDR3 DNA is TGTGCCAGCAGCTTAGCGCGATCCGCTAGCGGGAGTGGAACCGGGGAGCTGTTTTTT.

This chain uses TRBV11-3 with TRBJ2-7; TRBD2 matches at 10 bases. Germline CDR1 and CDR2: SGHNT and YENEEA. V shed 5 bases, J shed 4 bases, and the junction held 2 bases outside the gene matches. The CDR3 consists of 13 residues. CDR3 loop: CASSMTSGYEQYF. The CDR3 DNA sequence: TGTGCCAGCAGCATGACTAGCGGGTACGAGCAGTACTTC.

The chain has TRBV18 and TRBJ2-2; TRBD1 agrees at 8 bases. The CDR3 consists of 17 residues. Per germline, CDR1 KGHSH and CDR2 LQKENI. The junction had 10 bases not matched to a gene; V was cut back by 3 bases and J by 4 bases. CDR3 protein: CASSPRSTGDGTGELFF. DNA of the CDR3: TGTGCCAGCTCACCCCGCTCGACAGGGGATGGCACCGGGGAGCTGTTTTTT.

The chain employs TRBV5-1 and TRBJ1-4, with 7 bases aligning to TRBD1. Losses at the gene ends were 4 bases for V and 7 bases for J; bases not matched to a gene: 7. Germline V gene data show CDR1 as SGHRS and CDR2 as YFSETQ. The CDR3 runs to 14 residues. CDR3 in DNA: TGCGCCAGCAGCGCAGGGGGTATAGGTGAAAAACTGTTTTTT. It yields the protein CASSAGGIGEKLFF.

The chain joins TRBV2 to TRBJ2-7; 9 bases match TRBD1. Looked up from germline, CDR1 is SNHLY and CDR2 is FYNNEI. The CDR3 is 15 amino acids. V lost 7 bases and J lost 4; bases outside the gene matches: 11. This chain's CDR3 is CASIEADRGHYEQYF. The DNA for the CDR3 is TGTGCCAGCATCGAAGCGGACAGGGGACATTACGAGCAGTACTTC.

The chain recombines TRBV28 with TRBJ2-3; 13 positions agree with TRBD2. The junction had 13 bases not matched to a gene; V was cut back by 5 bases and J by 2 bases. This CDR3 comprises 19 residues. From germline, CDR1 is MDHEN and CDR2 SYDVKM. The DNA of the CDR3 is TGTGCCAGCAGTCCGTCCTCCGGGACTAGCGGGATAGACACAGATACGCAGTATTTT. Its translation: CASSPSSGTSGIDTDTQYF. The whole variable domain, filled in from reference TRBV28 and TRBJ2-3, reads DVKVTQSSRYLVKRTGEKVFLECVQDMDHENMFWYRQDPGLGLRLIYFSYDVKMKEKGDIPEGYSVSREKKERFSLILESASTNQTSMYLCASSPSSGTSGIDTDTQYFGPGTRLTVL.

The V gene is TRBV12-5, the J gene TRBJ2-1, with D perhaps TRBD1 (6 bases). V shed 1 base and J shed 15 bases, with 19 bases lying between them. CDR1 is LGHNT and CDR2 is FRNRAP in the germline V gene. The CDR3 covers 14 residues. CDR3 amino acids: CASGLAAPGHIPFF. Written as DNA, the CDR3 is TGTGCTAGTGGTTTGGCCGCTCCGGGACATATTCCGTTCTTC.

The V call is TRBV7-8, the J call TRBJ2-1; D gene unclear. Between the trimmed V and J ends, which lost 0 bases and 7 bases, there was a span of 10 bases. Germline V gene data show CDR1 as SGHVS and CDR2 as FQNEAQ. This CDR3 is 14 amino acids long. CDR3: CASSLARLGNEQFF. The DNA of the CDR3 is TGTGCCAGCAGCTTAGCGCGGCTGGGTAATGAGCAGTTCTTC.

The V gene is TRBV10-3, the J gene TRBJ1-1, with D unclear. The germline gives CDR1 ENHRY, CDR2 SYGVKD. CDR3 length equals 14 residues. The germline V and J ends were trimmed by 2 bases and 5 bases, with 12 bases remaining between them. Written as DNA, the CDR3 is TGTGCCATCAGTGAGCCCTTAGCGGAAACTGAAGCTTTCTTT. Translation: CAISEPLAETEAFF.

The rearrangement joins TRBV6-1 to TRBJ1-5, with D uncertain. V dropped 7 bases and J dropped 5 bases, with 15 bases sitting between them. Germline V gene data show CDR1 as MNHNS and CDR2 as SASEGT. This CDR3 is built from 14 residues. DNA for the CDR3: TGTGCCAGCAAATCCAACGGCGGGTATCAGCCCCAGCATTTT. This gives the protein CASKSNGGYQPQHF.

The chain combines TRBV5-6 with TRBJ2-7; tentatively, D is TRBD2 (6 bases). Germline assignment: CDR1 SGHDT and CDR2 YYEEEE. The CDR3 runs 15 residues. The V end lost 4 bases, the J end lost 4 bases, and 18 bases lay between the germline ends. CDR3 DNA: TGTGCCAGCAGCCGGGCGGAGGGGTTTCGGTACGAGCAGTACTTC. Its translation is CASSRAEGFRYEQYF.

This clone showed up just once. This chain links TRBV7-8 with TRBJ2-5, with D unresolved. This CDR3 has 15 residues. Deletions cut 4 bases from V and 1 base from J, with 13 bases between. Per germline, CDR1 SGHVS and CDR2 FQNEAQ. The CDR3 reads CASSSLAGSQETQYF. The CDR3 DNA is TGTGCCAGCAGCTCCCTGGCAGGCTCCCAAGAGACCCAGTACTTC.

J is TRBJ2-1 and V is TRBV10-2; 8 bases align to TRBD1. Germline CDR1 is WSHSY and CDR2 is SAAADI. The CDR3 runs 17 residues. The ends lost 0 bases at V and 8 bases at J; junction bases unmatched: 12. CDR3 in amino acids: CASSESGGRGPLDEQFF. For the CDR3, the DNA is TGCGCCAGCAGTGAGTCGGGTGGCAGGGGGCCGTTGGATGAGCAGTTCTTC.

The chain combines TRBV19 with TRBJ2-3; 10 bases agree with TRBD2. Germline CDR1 LNHDA, CDR2 SQIVND (reference sequence). Trimming removed 6 bases from V and 2 bases from J; junction bases left unmatched: 5. The CDR3 is 15 amino acids. Here the CDR3 reads CASSRTSGPTDTQYF. The CDR3, as DNA: TGTGCCAGTAGCAGGACTAGCGGCCCCACAGATACGCAGTATTTT. Complete variable domain (other parts from reference TRBV19 and TRBJ2-3): DGGITQSPKYLFRKEGQNVTLSCEQNLNHDAMYWYRQDPGQGLRLIYYSQIVNDFQKGDIAEGYSVSREKKESFPLTVTSAQKNPTAFYLCASSRTSGPTDTQYFGPGTRLTVL.

This chain joins TRBV27 and TRBJ2-3, with 10 bases matching TRBD1. Germline V CDR1 and CDR2: MNHEY, SMNVEV (reference sequence). CDR3 length: 15 residues. After removal of 3 bases from V and 4 bases from J, the junction contained 4 bases not matched to a gene. CDR3: CASSLGTGESDTQYF. The CDR3 DNA sequence: TGTGCCAGCAGTTTGGGGACAGGGGAATCAGATACGCAGTATTTT.

The chain links TRBV25-1 to TRBJ2-7; 8 bases match TRBD2. V was pared by 4 bases and J by 3 bases, with 11 bases of the junction left unmatched. The germline V gene has CDR1 MGHDK and CDR2 SYGVNS. The CDR3 has 16 amino acids. The CDR3: CASSGWYSGDRYEQYF. CDR3 in DNA: TGTGCCAGCAGTGGCTGGTATAGCGGGGACCGCTACGAGCAGTACTTC.

The chain has TRBV27 and TRBJ2-7; TRBD2 matches at 7 bases. Per the germline V gene, CDR1 is MNHEY and CDR2 is SMNVEV (reference sequence). V shed 6 bases, J shed 6 bases, and the junction held 8 bases outside the gene matches. The CDR3 is 13 amino acids. Here the CDR3 reads CASSRGVASEQYF. CDR3 nucleotides: TGTGCCAGCAGCCGGGGGGTAGCCAGCGAGCAGTACTTC.

The CDR3 region is CATSREGLASGHYEQYF. CDR3 DNA: TGTGCCACCAGCAGAGAGGGGTTAGCTAGCGGGCACTACGAGCAGTACTTC. V gene TRBV15 combines with J gene TRBJ2-7; 8 bases are shared with TRBD2. V dropped 0 bases and J dropped 3; count of bases not matched to a gene: 10. From germline, CDR1 is LNHNV and CDR2 YYDKDF (reference sequence). The CDR3 extends over 17 amino acids.

The CDR3 loop reads CAISAGGSSYNEQFF. The CDR3 DNA reads as TGTGCCATCAGTGCTGGCGGGAGCTCCTACAATGAGCAGTTCTTC. The chain recombines TRBV10-3 with TRBJ2-1; TRBD2 agrees at 7 bases. The CDR3 runs to 15 residues. Trimming at V came to 4 bases and at J to 0 bases, leaving 3 bases not matched to a gene. Germline CDR1 ENHRY, CDR2 SYGVKD.

CDR3 nucleotide sequence: TGCGCCAGCAGCCAAGATATTGGGGGGTCCTACGAGCAGTACTTC. Its translation: CASSQDIGGSYEQYF. V is TRBV4-3 and J is TRBJ2-7, with a weak D call TRBD2 (6 bases). Trimming pared 0 bases from V and 1 base from J, leaving 10 bases between. The CDR3 is 15 amino acids. Germline loops: CDR1 LGHNA, CDR2 YSLEER.

The J gene is TRBJ1-2, the V gene TRBV9; 9 nucleotides agree with TRBD1. Germline CDR1 SGDLS, CDR2 YYNGEE. The J segment lost 3 bases and the V segment lost 2 bases, leaving 8 bases of the junction unmatched. The CDR3 is made up of 16 amino acids. CDR3 sequence: CASSVQRQGGYYGYTF. The DNA for the CDR3 is TGTGCCAGCAGCGTCCAGCGACAGGGGGGTTACTATGGCTACACCTTC.

This clone was recorded once. The V and J genes are TRBV19 and TRBJ1-6, with a possible D match to TRBD1 (6 bases). Germline values: CDR1 LNHDA, CDR2 SQIVND (reference sequence). The CDR3 is 19 amino acids. V lost 2 bases to trimming and J lost 7 bases, with 24 bases between them. CDR3 coding DNA: TGTGCCAGTAGTATAAGATTCCATCTTTGGACAGCCAAAAATTCACCCCTCCACTTT. Translated, it gives CASSIRFHLWTAKNSPLHF.